The 24 T cell receptor beta chains in this list originate from one sample, sequenced in a study of shared T cell receptors in the human thymus (dated by TCRdb to about 2021). Library method: the immunoSEQ multiplex PCR assay. The immuneACCESS repertoire file appears here via TCRdb, limited to in-frame rearrangements. These files lack a portion of the clones; in checked studies, under half of the deficit traces to unresolved V genes, and the cause of the others is not known. Across this sample there are hundreds of thousands of clones, with roughly 90% seen only once. Together, the top ten hold about 0.01% of the sample. This same sample was also taken into another study, of human thymus T cells.

The sample was thymocytes. Receptors originate from a boy younger than two with a congenital heart defect. Donor details come from another sample of the same person, matched by shared clones.

The chain is built from TRBV25-1 and TRBJ2-6; TRBD1 aligns across 9 bases. The J segment lost 0 bases and the V segment lost 5 bases, leaving 8 bases of the junction unmatched. The CDR3 loop spans 18 amino acids. Germline assignment: CDR1 MGHDK and CDR2 SYGVNS. CDR3 DNA sequence: TGTGCCAGCAGTAGTAGGGGACAGGGCCTCTCTGGGGCCAACGTCCTGACTTTC. Translated: CASSSRGQGLSGANVLTF.

This chain links TRBV5-1 with TRBJ2-2, with 8 bases that match TRBD1. Germline-derived CDR1 and CDR2 are SGHRS and YFSETQ. The CDR3 sequence is 11 residues long. V lost 9 bases and J lost 9; bases outside the gene matches: 4. CDR3 DNA sequence: TGCGCCAAAAGGACAGGGTGGGAGCTGTTTTTT. It specifies CAKRTGWELFF.

The chain's CDR3 is CASSSGGPTNEKLFF. CDR3 coding DNA: TGTGCCAGCAGCTCCGGGGGTCCAACTAATGAAAAACTGTTTTTT. This rearrangement joins TRBV11-3 to TRBJ1-4, with D maybe TRBD1 (5 bases). Trimming took 4 bases from V and 0 from J, leaving 9 bases between them. The CDR3 is 15 amino acids. The germline gives CDR1 SGHNT, CDR2 YENEEA. Filled out from reference TRBV11-3 and TRBJ1-4, the complete variable domain reads EAGVVQSPRYKIIEKKQPVAFWCNPISGHNTLYWYLQNLGQGPELLIRYENEEAVDDSQLPKDRFSAERLKGVDSTLKIQPAELGDSAVYLCASSSGGPTNEKLFFGSGTQLSVL.

This clone was found once. In the same sample, other DNA sequences code for this CDR3. This chain uses TRBV6-5 with TRBJ2-7, with TRBD2 matching 11 bases. CDR3 size: 15 residues. V lost 6 bases and J lost 2; bases outside the gene matches: 6. Germline CDR1 reads MNHEY; CDR2 reads SVGAGI. The CDR3 DNA reads as TGTGCCAGCAGAGCCGGGACTAGCGGAACCTACGAGCAGTACTTC. The encoded protein is CASRAGTSGTYEQYF.

The chain couples TRBV11-3 to TRBJ2-7; D gene unclear. Trimming took 5 bases from V and 0 from J, leaving 5 bases between them. The CDR3 has 12 residues. CDR1 and CDR2 from the germline V gene are SGHNT and YENEEA. CDR3 in DNA: TGTGCCAGCAGCCCCTCCTCCTACGAGCAGTACTTC. The encoded protein is CASSPSSYEQYF.

The rearrangement links TRBV27 to TRBJ2-1, with 7 bases lining up with TRBD1. The CDR3 extends over 15 amino acids. The J segment lost 1 base and the V segment lost 5 bases, leaving 5 bases of the junction unmatched. In germline, CDR1 is MNHEY, CDR2 SMNVEV (reference sequence). The CDR3 DNA is TGTGCCAGCAGTCCGCCGGGACAGTCCTACAATGAGCAGTTCTTC. Translated: CASSPPGQSYNEQFF.

The chain uses TRBV11-2 and TRBJ1-3, with D perhaps TRBD1 (5 bases). The length of the CDR3 is 14 residues. CDR1 and CDR2 from the germline V gene are SGHAT and FQNNGV. The V end lost 8 bases, the J end lost 2 bases, and 13 bases lay between the germline ends. This CDR3 reads CASRPQGPGNTIYF. DNA of the CDR3: TGTGCCAGCCGCCCCCAGGGTCCTGGAAACACCATATATTTT. The variable domain in full, with the rest retrieved from reference TRBV11-2 and TRBJ1-3, is EAGVAQSPRYKIIEKRQSVAFWCNPISGHATLYWYQQILGQGPKLLIQFQNNGVVDDSQLPKDRFSAERLKGVDSTLKIQPAKLEDSAVYLCASRPQGPGNTIYFGEGSWLTVV.

V usage is TRBV18 and J usage is TRBJ2-5; 10 nucleotides agree with TRBD2. Germline CDR1 and CDR2: KGHSH and LQKENI. V was clipped by 0 bases and J by 5 bases; unmatched bases: 9. The CDR3 totals 17 residues. The CDR3 coding sequence is TGTGCCAGCTCACCACCTGATAGCGGGAGGAGTGTGGAGACCCAGTACTTC. Its translation is CASSPPDSGRSVETQYF.

The chain uses TRBV19 and TRBJ2-2; maybe TRBD2 (5 bases). The CDR3 covers 15 residues. The germline CDR1 and CDR2 sequences are LNHDA and SQIVND (reference sequence). V was trimmed by 4 bases and J by 4 bases, leaving 13 bases between them. CDR3 loop: CASSTPGKATGELFF. CDR3 nucleotide sequence: TGTGCCAGTAGTACCCCCGGGAAAGCCACCGGGGAGCTGTTTTTT.

The chain is built from TRBV5-4 and TRBJ1-1; D may be TRBD1 (5 bases). Per germline, CDR1 SGHNT and CDR2 YYREEE (reference sequence). This CDR3 region has 16 residues. With 2 bases removed from V and 4 bases from J, the gap between germline ends came to 18 bases. CDR3 in amino acids: CASSFSTEGFSTEAFF. CDR3 sequence (DNA): TGTGCCAGCAGCTTCTCGACAGAAGGTTTCAGCACTGAAGCTTTCTTT.

This clone occurred a few times. The chain carries TRBV27 and TRBJ1-4, with 8 nucleotides matching TRBD1. Germline-derived CDR1 and CDR2 are MNHEY and SMNVEV (reference sequence). Losses at the gene ends were 1 base for V and 7 bases for J; bases not matched to a gene: 8. CDR3 size: 16 residues. This chain's CDR3 is CASSLWPRGQGEKLFF. The DNA of the CDR3 is TGTGCCAGCAGTTTATGGCCCAGGGGGCAAGGTGAAAAACTGTTTTTT.

The sample holds a few counts of this clone. This chain joins TRBV10-3 and TRBJ1-3; 7 bases match TRBD1. Trimming cost V 5 bases and J 3 bases; bases outside gene matches: 4. From germline, CDR1 is ENHRY and CDR2 SYGVKD. There are 14 residues in the CDR3. CDR3 bases: TGTGCCATCAGTAGACGGGACAGTGGAAACACCATATATTTT. As protein: CAISRRDSGNTIYF.

This chain links TRBV5-1 with TRBJ2-1; TRBD1 aligns across 7 bases. V gave up 0 bases and J gave up 2 bases; unmatched junction bases: 11. Germline loops: CDR1 SGHRS, CDR2 YFSETQ. This CDR3 contains 18 residues. CDR3 nucleotide sequence: TGCGCCAGCAGCTTGGCGATTCGTCCGGACAGGCCCTACAATGAGCAGTTCTTC. Its translation: CASSLAIRPDRPYNEQFF. The full variable domain, rest sourced from reference TRBV5-1 and TRBJ2-1, is KAGVTQTPRYLIKTRGQQVTLSCSPISGHRSVSWYQQTPGQGLQFLFEYFSETQRNKGNFPGRFSGRQFSNSRSEMNVSTLELGDSALYLCASSLAIRPDRPYNEQFFGPGTRLTVL.

J is TRBJ2-3 and V is TRBV7-9; TRBD2 matches at 8 bases. J gave up 0 bases and V 0 bases, and 8 bases lay outside the gene matches. CDR1 SEHNR and CDR2 FQNEAQ come from the germline V gene (reference sequence). This CDR3 has 18 residues. CDR3 residues: CASSLALPLAASTDTQYF. The CDR3 nucleotides read TGTGCCAGCAGCTTAGCGCTGCCACTAGCGGCTAGCACAGATACGCAGTATTTT.

The J gene is TRBJ1-2, the V gene TRBV19, with D hard to call. In germline, CDR1 is LNHDA, CDR2 SQIVND (reference sequence). Trimming removed 2 bases at V and 3 bases at J, with 13 bases between. This CDR3 is built from 15 residues. The CDR3: CASSITGYFYYGYTF. The CDR3 DNA is TGTGCCAGTAGTATAACCGGGTATTTCTACTATGGCTACACCTTC.

This chain uses TRBV6-6 with TRBJ2-1; D might be TRBD2 (6 bases). This CDR3 is built from 14 residues. Germline CDR1 MNHNY, CDR2 SVGAGI (reference sequence). The V gene lost 5 bases and the J gene lost 5 bases, with 13 bases spanning the gap. The CDR3 DNA reads TGTGCCAGCAGTCCTGCGGGGAGCCACAATGAGCAGTTCTTC. The encoded protein is CASSPAGSHNEQFF.

The V and J genes are TRBV25-1 and TRBJ2-1, with D possibly matching TRBD1 (5 bases). Germline V gene lookup returns CDR1 MGHDK and CDR2 SYGVNS. The CDR3 consists of 15 residues. With 3 bases removed from V and 0 bases from J, the gap between germline ends came to 9 bases. In DNA, the CDR3 is TGTGCCAGCAGTGAGGGGCCGGGCTCCTACAATGAGCAGTTCTTC. Its protein is CASSEGPGSYNEQFF. Variable domain in full (rest from reference TRBV25-1 and TRBJ2-1): EADIYQTPRYLVIGTGKKITLECSQTMGHDKMYWYQQDPGMELHLIHYSYGVNSTEKGDLSSESTVSRIRTEHFPLTLESARPSHTSQYLCASSEGPGSYNEQFFGPGTRLTVL.

The V gene is TRBV18, the J gene TRBJ1-3; tentatively, D is TRBD1 (5 bases). Germline V gene lookup returns CDR1 KGHSH and CDR2 LQKENI. This CDR3 is built from 24 residues. V lost 0 bases to trimming and J lost 7 bases, with 40 bases between them. The CDR3 coding sequence is TGTGCCAGCTCACCACCTTCACGGGCGAGTCCGATATTTTTGGTGCAGGGATCGAGGAACACCATATATTTT. Amino acids: CASSPPSRASPIFLVQGSRNTIYF.

J is TRBJ2-7 and V is TRBV11-3; TRBD2 might be the D (6 bases). Germline values: CDR1 SGHNT, CDR2 YENEEA. V was pared by 1 base and J by 0 bases, with 10 bases between. This CDR3 contains 15 residues. CDR3 bases: TGTGCCAGCAGCTTAGTGGGCGGGGCCTCCTACGAGCAGTACTTC. Translated, it gives CASSLVGGASYEQYF.

The rearrangement links TRBV7-2 to TRBJ2-7; D unclear. This CDR3 is 14 amino acids long. The germline gives CDR1 SGHTA, CDR2 FQGNSA. The germline V and J ends were trimmed by 2 bases and 2 bases, with 10 bases remaining between them. Here the CDR3 DNA reads TGTGCCAGCAGCTTATTGGGCTCCCCCTACGAGCAGTACTTC. It codes for CASSLLGSPYEQYF.

The rearrangement joins TRBV5-1 to TRBJ2-7; the D gene is possibly TRBD2 (6 bases). The CDR3 runs 14 residues. Germline V gene lookup returns CDR1 SGHRS and CDR2 YFSETQ. Trimming removed 4 bases from V and 0 bases from J, with 11 bases in between. The CDR3 loop reads CASSRIGSSYEQYF. CDR3 nucleotides: TGCGCCAGCAGCCGAATCGGGAGCTCCTACGAGCAGTACTTC. Combining the CDR3 with reference TRBV5-1 and TRBJ2-7 gives the whole variable domain KAGVTQTPRYLIKTRGQQVTLSCSPISGHRSVSWYQQTPGQGLQFLFEYFSETQRNKGNFPGRFSGRQFSNSRSEMNVSTLELGDSALYLCASSRIGSSYEQYFGPGTRLTVT.

The CDR3 DNA sequence: TGTGCCATGGCGACTAGCGGTTATGAGCAGTTCTTC. Residues: CAMATSGYEQFF. This rearrangement joins TRBV27 to TRBJ2-1; 9 positions agree with TRBD2. The germline gives CDR1 MNHEY, CDR2 SMNVEV (reference sequence). CDR3 length: 12 residues. Trimming removed 10 bases from V and 8 bases from J; junction bases left unmatched: 6.

This clone was observed a single time. V and J are TRBV30 and TRBJ1-4, with 7 bases that match TRBD1. Germline V gene data show CDR1 as GTSNPN and CDR2 as SVGIG (reference sequence). This CDR3 contains 15 residues. With V trimmed by 4 bases and J by 1 base, 6 bases remained unmatched. CDR3 sequence: CAWTPDRRTNEKLFF. Written as DNA, the CDR3 is TGTGCCTGGACCCCGGACAGGCGAACTAATGAAAAACTGTTTTTT.

V and J are TRBV28 and TRBJ2-3; 7 bases align to TRBD1. The J segment lost 1 base and the V segment lost 0 bases, leaving 4 bases of the junction unmatched. Germline V gives CDR1 MDHEN, CDR2 SYDVKM. The CDR3 spans 16 residues. As DNA, the CDR3 is TGTGCCAGCAGTTTATGTTCAGGGGGTCGCACAGATACGCAGTATTTT. This encodes CASSLCSGGRTDTQYF.